These 5 T cell receptor beta chains share one sample of origin, sequenced in a study of tumour-infiltrating T cells in Burkitt lymphoma. The repertoire was sequenced with immunoSEQ multiplex PCR; TCRdb's copy has only in-frame clones and lacks some. The sample records tens of thousands of clones, around 31% being singletons. Material for sequencing was tumor tissue. The source of these receptors is a human donor with Burkitt lymphoma.

This clone appeared a few times. The chain uses TRBV10-3 and TRBJ1-4, with no clear D. From germline, CDR1 is ENHRY and CDR2 SYGVKD. The CDR3 consists of 13 residues. V lost 10 bases, J lost 4 bases, and 13 bases lay in between. The CDR3 is CATDPTGNEKLFF. The CDR3 bases are TGTGCCACCGACCCTACCGGTAATGAAAAACTGTTTTTT.

This clone has a handful of counts. V gene TRBV2 combines with J gene TRBJ1-5; no firm D call. Germline CDR1 SNHLY, CDR2 FYNNEI. CDR3 length: 14 amino acids. V lost 4 bases and J lost 5, with 12 bases in between. The DNA for the CDR3 is TGTGCCAGCAGTGCTTCAGATTCTTATCAGCCCCAGCATTTT. This gives the protein CASSASDSYQPQHF. The variable domain in full, completed from reference TRBV2 and TRBJ1-5, reads EPEVTQTPSHQVTQMGQEVILRCVPISNHLYFYWYRQILGQKVEFLVSFYNNEISEKSEIFDDQFSVERPDGSNFTLKIRSTKLEDSAMYFCASSASDSYQPQHFGDGTRLSIL.

This clone was recorded a few times. The V gene is TRBV29-1, the J gene TRBJ2-7; 7 bases fit TRBD2. Germline V gene sequence: CDR1 SQVTM, CDR2 ANQGSEA. The V and J ends lost 7 bases and 3 bases, in that order; junction bases with no gene match: 6. This CDR3 is built from 12 residues. CDR3 amino acids: CSAAGDYYEQYF. The CDR3 nucleotides read TGCAGCGCCGCGGGAGATTACTACGAGCAGTACTTC.

The V and J genes are TRBV11-2 and TRBJ1-3, with D uncertain. Germline CDR1 is SGHAT and CDR2 is FQNNGV. The CDR3 runs to 15 residues. V was trimmed by 5 bases and J by 7 bases, leaving 18 bases between them. This CDR3 reads CASSQGQLGRNTIYF. CDR3 sequence (DNA): TGTGCCAGCAGCCAAGGGCAGCTCGGGAGGAACACCATATATTTT.

This clone was counted between two and nine times. This chain uses TRBV4-2 with TRBJ2-2; 9 positions agree with TRBD2. Germline lookup yields CDR1 LGHNA and CDR2 YNFKEQ. The trim removed 6 bases at V and 1 base at J, leaving 3 bases unmatched. This CDR3 contains 15 residues. This CDR3 reads CASRPTSGNTGELFF. The CDR3 region has the DNA TGTGCCAGCAGACCGACTAGCGGGAACACCGGGGAGCTGTTTTTT.